The 21 T cell receptor beta chains in this list originate from one sample, sequenced in a study of T cell repertoires in ileal Crohn's disease (dated by TCRdb to the late 2010s). Library preparation was by the immunoSEQ multiplex PCR assay. Entries here come from immuneACCESS through TCRdb and include only in-frame sequences with V and J called. Some clones fail to appear in such tables; in the studies checked, an unresolved V gene covers under half of the shortfall, and the cause of the remainder is unknown. The sample yields approximately 18,000 clones; approximately 82% were counted once. The ten largest clonotypes hold 10% to 13% of the sample. Sequences were obtained from ileal tissue. The receptor set was obtained from an adult with Crohn's disease.

This clone was seen only once. The chain recombines TRBV7-2 with TRBJ1-5, with D maybe TRBD1 (5 bases). The CDR3 has 17 residues. Trimming cost V 5 bases and J 3 bases, with 20 bases left between them. From germline, CDR1 is SGHTA and CDR2 FQGNSA. CDR3 sequence (DNA): TGTGCCAGCAGCCGATCTCTTATATGGGGGGACAATCAGCCCCAGCATTTT. Translation gives CASSRSLIWGDNQPQHF. The full variable domain, with the rest looked up from reference TRBV7-2 and TRBJ1-5, is GAGVSQSPSNKVTEKGKDVELRCDPISGHTALYWYRQSLGQGLEFLIYFQGNSAPDKSGLPSDRFSAERTGGSVSTLTIQRTQQEDSAVYLCASSRSLIWGDNQPQHFGDGTRLSIL.

The genes are TRBV11-2 and TRBJ2-7; 9 nucleotides line up with TRBD1. Germline V gene lookup returns CDR1 SGHAT and CDR2 FQNNGV. The CDR3 totals 16 residues. V shed 0 bases and J 3 bases; nucleotides not matched to a gene: 6. CDR3 sequence: CASSLDVGQGSYEQYF. The CDR3 nucleotides are TGTGCCAGCAGCTTAGATGTTGGACAGGGGAGCTACGAGCAGTACTTC.

This chain uses TRBV6-5 with TRBJ2-5, with 7 bases that match TRBD2. With 8 bases clipped from V and 3 bases from J, the junction kept 9 bases outside the gene matches. In germline, CDR1 is MNHEY, CDR2 SVGAGI. The CDR3 spans 14 residues. The CDR3, as DNA: TGTGCCAGCCATGGCCGGGGGAGGGAAGAGACCCAGTACTTC. Its translation: CASHGRGREETQYF.

The chain has TRBV9 and TRBJ2-7, with D possibly being TRBD1 (6 bases). The CDR3 sequence is 13 residues long. V was pared by 4 bases and J by 6 bases, with 14 bases between. Germline V CDR1 and CDR2: SGDLS, YYNGEE. The CDR3 protein is CASSSRVGGEQYF. CDR3 nucleotides: TGTGCCAGCAGCTCTAGGGTAGGGGGCGAGCAGTACTTC. Filled out from reference TRBV9 and TRBJ2-7, the complete variable domain reads DSGVTQTPKHLITATGQRVTLRCSPRSGDLSVYWYQQSLDQGLQFLIQYYNGEERAKGNILERFSAQQFPDLHSELNLSSLELGDSALYFCASSSRVGGEQYFGPGTRLTVT.

This clone was counted once. The rearrangement links TRBV15 to TRBJ2-6, with 7 bases that match TRBD1. The length of the CDR3 is 17 residues. Germline CDR1 and CDR2: LNHNV and YYDKDF (reference sequence). V shed 7 bases, J shed 0 bases, and the junction held 9 bases outside the gene matches. The CDR3 spells CATTDKGAPSGANVLTF. As DNA, the CDR3 is TGTGCCACCACCGATAAGGGGGCTCCCTCTGGGGCCAACGTCCTGACTTTC.

In this sample, this clone turned up once. V gene TRBV5-6 combines with J gene TRBJ2-2, with 8 bases identical to TRBD1. The CDR3 consists of 17 residues. Germline CDR1 reads SGHDT; CDR2 reads YYEEEE. The J segment lost 3 bases and the V segment lost 4 bases, leaving 11 bases of the junction unmatched. CDR3 DNA sequence: TGTGCCAGCAGCGGGGGTGGGACAGGAGAACACACCGGGGAGCTGTTTTTT. Translation gives CASSGGGTGEHTGELFF. The variable domain in full, with the rest retrieved from reference TRBV5-6 and TRBJ2-2, is DAGVTQSPTHLIKTRGQQVTLRCSPKSGHDTVSWYQQALGQGPQFIFQYYEEEERQRGNFPDRFSGHQFPNYSSELNVNALLLGDSALYLCASSGGGTGEHTGELFFGEGSRLTVL.

This chain uses TRBV19 with TRBJ2-1; perhaps TRBD2 as D (6 bases). V gave up 7 bases and J gave up 7 bases, with 17 bases separating them. Germline CDR1 reads LNHDA; CDR2 reads SQIVND (reference sequence). This CDR3 has 14 residues. The CDR3 coding sequence is TGTGCCAGTAACCGGGGGATTGGGAGAAATGAGCAGTTCTTC. Protein sequence: CASNRGIGRNEQFF.

This chain joins TRBV30 and TRBJ2-1; D gene ambiguous. CDR3 size: 15 residues. V was clipped by 1 base and J by 5 bases, with 15 bases between them. Germline CDR1 reads GTSNPN; CDR2 reads SVGIG (reference sequence). CDR3 sequence (DNA): TGTGCCTGGAGTGGGGTGGGCCCATCCAACAATGAGCAGTTCTTC. Translating it yields CAWSGVGPSNNEQFF.

V gene TRBV15 combines with J gene TRBJ1-1; D call uncertain. Germline lookup yields CDR1 LNHNV and CDR2 YYDKDF (reference sequence). V shed 0 bases and J shed 1 base, with 6 bases lying between them. The CDR3 covers 14 residues. The CDR3 DNA reads TGTGCCACCAGCAGAGATATACAGAACACTGAAGCTTTCTTT. The encoded protein is CATSRDIQNTEAFF.

The chain carries TRBV5-4 and TRBJ2-5; TRBD1 matches at 10 bases. The DNA end is a closer match to TRBJ2-7, so the J assignment may be wrong. The CDR3 has 16 residues. Germline assignment: CDR1 SGHNT and CDR2 YYREEE (reference sequence). The DNA for the CDR3 is TGTGCCAGCAGCTACTACCCCGGGACAGGGGACTACGAGCAGTACTTC. The encoded protein is CASSYYPGTGDYEQYF.

The chain is built from TRBV10-3 and TRBJ1-1; D perhaps matches TRBD1 (6 bases). Trimming shortened V by 6 bases and J by 3 bases, and 14 bases separated the two germline ends. Germline CDR1 ENHRY, CDR2 SYGVKD. CDR3 length: 14 amino acids. In DNA form, the CDR3 reads TGTGCCATCAGCTCCAGGGGTAGGGACACTGAAGCTTTCTTT. The encoded protein is CAISSRGRDTEAFF.

CDR3 loop: CASSISRLGYTF. As DNA, the CDR3 is TGTGCCAGTAGTATTTCGCGGCTTGGCTACACCTTC. V usage is TRBV19 and J usage is TRBJ1-2; D is ambiguous. V gave up 3 bases and J gave up 7 bases, with 9 bases separating them. This CDR3 has 12 residues. Germline CDR1 reads LNHDA; CDR2 reads SQIVND (reference sequence).

V usage is TRBV4-2 and J usage is TRBJ1-1; 8 bases are a match to TRBD1. Germline V gene sequence: CDR1 LGHNA, CDR2 YNFKEQ. The junction had 10 bases not matched to a gene; V was cut back by 4 bases and J by 0 bases. This CDR3 has 17 residues. The CDR3 spells CASSRRGLSAMNTEAFF. The CDR3 DNA follows: TGTGCCAGCAGCCGCAGGGGGCTCAGCGCTATGAACACTGAAGCTTTCTTT.

CDR3 nucleotides: TGTGCCAGCAACCGGGGGGACACAGATACGCAGTATTTT. This codes for CASNRGDTDTQYF. This chain uses TRBV2 with TRBJ2-3; 7 positions agree with TRBD2. This CDR3 spans 13 amino acids. The V gene's germline CDR1 is SNHLY and CDR2 FYNNEI. Trimming at V came to 7 bases and at J to 2 bases, leaving 3 bases not matched to a gene.

In its sample, this clone was seen once. Sequence at one end of the junction differs from germline and may be a read error. This rearrangement joins TRBV5-1 to TRBJ2-7; 7 bases agree with TRBD1. The CDR3 has 15 amino acids. Per the germline V gene, CDR1 is SGHRS and CDR2 is YFSETQ. CDR3 protein: CASSVGQLPSNEQYF. Here the CDR3 DNA reads TGCGCCAGCAGCGTGGGACAGCTCCCCTCCAACGAGCAGTACTTC.

The chain has TRBV9 and TRBJ2-5; 8 bases map to TRBD2. With V trimmed by 2 bases and J by 6 bases, 9 bases remained unmatched. Germline CDR1 reads SGDLS; CDR2 reads YYNGEE. The CDR3 runs 15 residues. The CDR3 sequence is CASSVSGGPWQTQYF. CDR3 sequence (DNA): TGTGCCAGCAGCGTTTCGGGGGGGCCATGGCAGACCCAGTACTTC. The full variable domain, its missing parts supplied by reference TRBV9 and TRBJ2-5, is DSGVTQTPKHLITATGQRVTLRCSPRSGDLSVYWYQQSLDQGLQFLIQYYNGEERAKGNILERFSAQQFPDLHSELNLSSLELGDSALYFCASSVSGGPWQTQYFGPGTRLLVL.

The chain recombines TRBV5-1 with TRBJ2-2; 8 bases map to TRBD1. The CDR3 runs to 18 residues. Trimming took 0 bases from V and 5 from J; bases not matched to a gene: 12. The germline gives CDR1 SGHRS, CDR2 YFSETQ. In DNA, the CDR3 is TGCGCCAGCAGCTTGGCAGGGGGCGTAATCCTGACTACCGGGGAGCTGTTTTTT. Translation gives CASSLAGGVILTTGELFF.

The rearrangement links TRBV6-1 to TRBJ2-7, with 11 positions matching TRBD2. This CDR3 comprises 16 residues. V lost 1 base to trimming and J lost 2 bases; unmatched junction nucleotides: 4. The V gene's germline CDR1 is MNHNS and CDR2 SASEGT. CDR3 nucleotide sequence: TGTGCCAGCAGTGAAGTGCTAGCGGGGGGCCCCTACGAGCAGTACTTC. It encodes CASSEVLAGGPYEQYF.

The chain is built from TRBV18 and TRBJ1-4; D might be TRBD1 (5 bases). Looked up from germline, CDR1 is KGHSH and CDR2 is LQKENI. Trimming cost V 6 bases and J 8 bases, with 19 bases left between them. The CDR3 extends over 15 amino acids. CDR3 nucleotides: TGTGCCAGCTCCTTCGTTGGGGCGCTAGGGGAAAAACTGTTTTTT. Amino acids: CASSFVGALGEKLFF. The full variable domain, its missing parts supplied by reference TRBV18 and TRBJ1-4, is NAGVMQNPRHLVRRRGQEARLRCSPMKGHSHVYWYRQLPEEGLKFMVYLQKENIIDESGMPKERFSAEFPKEGPSILRIQQVVRGDSAAYFCASSFVGALGEKLFFGSGTQLSVL.

The chain couples TRBV4-3 to TRBJ2-6; TRBD1 is a possible D gene (5 bases). The V end was cut by 8 bases, the J end by 2 bases, with 22 bases between. The CDR3 runs to 18 residues. The germline gives CDR1 LGHNA, CDR2 YSLEER. CDR3 nucleotides: TGCGCCAGCGCCCAGGGAAGGTCCGGACGGGCTGGGGCCAACGTCCTGACTTTC. It specifies CASAQGRSGRAGANVLTF.

The chain joins TRBV11-3 to TRBJ2-7; perhaps TRBD1 as D (6 bases). Germline V lookup: CDR1 SGHNT, CDR2 YENEEA. V was clipped by 5 bases and J by 0 bases, with 8 bases between them. CDR3 length: 13 amino acids. CDR3 sequence: CASSPGVSYEQYF. The CDR3 DNA follows: TGTGCCAGCAGCCCAGGGGTCTCCTACGAGCAGTACTTC.